One and the same sample provided the 17 T cell receptor beta chains below, sequenced in a study of T-cell memory formation after mild COVID-19. TCRdb analysed the 5' RACE reads with MiXCR anew, one entry per CDR3 protein. This table has 200,000 to 300,000 distinct CDR3 sequences, approximately 15% appearing once. Sequenced sample: PBMCs or a T cell subset sorted from them (not recorded which). The receptors were gathered from an adult woman who had mild COVID-19 (a few samples of this study predate the infection). Cell type and time point are not known.

The J gene is TRBJ2-7, the V gene TRBV29-1; 11 nucleotides match TRBD1. Trimming took 6 bases from V and 2 from J; bases not matched to a gene: 18. Germline lookup yields CDR1 SQVTM and CDR2 ANQGSEA. The length of the CDR3 is 18 residues. The CDR3 nucleotides read TGCAGCGTCCGAGGCGGGACAGGGGGACCTCGGATTACCTACGAGCAGTACTTC. Translated, it gives CSVRGGTGGPRITYEQYF.

The V and J genes are TRBV6-2 or TRBV6-3 and TRBJ2-5, with 8 bases that match TRBD1. Germline trimming cut 2 bases from V and 5 bases from J; bases unmatched to any gene: 7. CDR3 length: 15 amino acids. Looked up from germline, CDR1 is MNHEY and CDR2 is SVGEGT. In DNA form, the CDR3 reads TGTGCCAGCAGTTACCAGGGACAGGTGAGGGAGACCCAGTACTTC. The encoded protein is CASSYQGQVRETQYF.

As for this clonotype: This may come from a read error, since a much larger clone is one base off. The chain recombines TRBV5-4 with TRBJ2-7; D not resolved. The CDR3 is 13 amino acids. Germline V gives CDR1 SGHNT, CDR2 YYREEE (reference sequence). The germline V and J ends were trimmed by 4 bases and 2 bases, with 10 bases remaining between them. The CDR3 region is CASSPGPAYEQYF. The CDR3 DNA sequence: TGTGCCAGCAGCCCCGGACCGGCCTACGAGCAGTACTTC.

V is TRBV6-1 and J is TRBJ1-1; D unclear. CDR1 is MNHNS, CDR2 SASEGT, per germline. V was shortened by 6 bases and J by 7 bases, with 18 bases between the two germline ends. The CDR3 consists of 14 residues. This CDR3 reads CASRDYTGRNEAFF. CDR3 DNA sequence: TGTGCCAGCAGGGACTACACGGGAAGGAATGAAGCTTTCTTT.

This clonotype was seen only a few times. This chain uses TRBV20-1 with TRBJ1-4; unclear D gene. CDR3 length: 14 residues. Germline V gene data show CDR1 as DFQATT and CDR2 as SNEGSKA (reference sequence). The V end lost 0 bases, the J end lost 0 bases, and 5 bases lay between the germline ends. CDR3 DNA: TGCAGTGCTAGAGATAGGGCAACTAATGAAAAACTGTTTTTT. Protein product: CSARDRATNEKLFF.

In this sample, this clonotype turned up a few times. The rearrangement links TRBV2 to TRBJ1-5; 7 bases map to TRBD1. CDR3 length equals 13 residues. V shed 6 bases and J 7 bases; nucleotides not matched to a gene: 6. Germline loops: CDR1 SNHLY, CDR2 FYNNEI. CDR3 in amino acids: CASRLQGKQPQHF. CDR3 DNA sequence: TGTGCCAGCAGACTACAGGGGAAGCAGCCCCAGCATTTT.

This clonotype turned up a few times. This chain joins TRBV12-3 or TRBV12-4 and TRBJ2-2, with TRBD1 identical over 9 bases. J lost 5 bases, V lost 4 bases, and 5 bases had no gene match. The CDR3 sequence is 15 residues long. CDR3 in DNA: TGTGCCAGCAGTTCTGACAGGGGGAGGACCGGGGAGCTGTTTTTT. Encoded protein: CASSSDRGRTGELFF.

In its sample, this clonotype was seen many times. The chain uses TRBV7-8 and TRBJ2-7; no definite D call. CDR1 is SGHVS, CDR2 FQNEAQ, per germline. The CDR3 sequence is 13 residues long. V shed 3 bases and J shed 3 bases, with 9 bases lying between them. The DNA of the CDR3 is TGTGCCAGCAGCTTCTCCGTGGGCTACGAGCAGTACTTC. Its protein is CASSFSVGYEQYF.

This clonotype was detected only a few times. The gene calls are TRBV20-1 and TRBJ2-7; 10 positions agree with TRBD2. Germline CDR1 DFQATT, CDR2 SNEGSKA (reference sequence). V was pared by 5 bases and J by 4 bases, with 8 bases of the junction left unmatched. The CDR3 has 14 amino acids. CDR3 in DNA: TGCAGTGCTGGCGACAGGACTAGCGGTTACGAGCAGTACTTC. Residues: CSAGDRTSGYEQYF.

Worth noting for this clonotype: One end of the junction varies from germline; a read error may be responsible. The rearrangement joins TRBV5-1 to TRBJ1-6; perhaps TRBD1 as D (5 bases). The germline V gene has CDR1 SGHRS and CDR2 YFSETQ. There are 15 residues in the CDR3. CDR3 sequence: CASSLDRGFNSLLHF. CDR3 coding DNA: TGCGCCAGCAGCTTGGACCGGGGCTTTAATTCACTCCTCCACTTT.

The table lists this clonotype with many counts. The chain combines TRBV12-3 or TRBV12-4 with TRBJ2-7; D unclear. The ends were cut back, 2 bases at V and 2 bases at J, with 10 bases in the middle. The CDR3 has 14 amino acids. The CDR3 bases are TGTGCCAGCAGTTTAATTAAAGGGCCCTACGAGCAGTACTTC. Translation: CASSLIKGPYEQYF.

This clonotype was counted between two and nine times. The gene calls are TRBV4-2 and TRBJ1-4; 10 bases fit TRBD1. The CDR3 is made up of 16 amino acids. Germline values: CDR1 LGHNA, CDR2 YNFKEQ. Unmatched junction bases numbered 5, after V lost 1 base and J lost 6 bases. The CDR3 bases are TGTGCCAGCAGCCAAGGTAGACAGGGGGCGCATGAAAAACTGTTTTTT. This sequence encodes CASSQGRQGAHEKLFF.

Note on this clonotype: This may arise from a read error, as a much more abundant clone is one base away. CDR3: CASSFRGSTEAFF. CDR3 coding DNA: TGTGCCAGCAGTTTTAGGGGGTCCACTGAAGCTTTCTTT. This chain links TRBV27 with TRBJ1-1; TRBD1 is a possible D gene (6 bases). The CDR3 covers 13 residues. V shed 3 bases and J shed 4 bases, with 9 bases lying between them. Germline CDR1 is MNHEY and CDR2 is SMNVEV (reference sequence).

This clonotype was detected only a few times. This rearrangement joins TRBV5-4 to TRBJ2-4, with 7 nucleotides matching TRBD1. J was trimmed by 1 base and V by 4 bases; bases with no gene match: 2. The CDR3 is 14 residues long. Germline values: CDR1 SGHNT, CDR2 YYREEE (reference sequence). CDR3 protein: CASSQGGAKNIQYF. The CDR3 coding sequence is TGTGCCAGCAGCCAAGGGGGCGCCAAAAACATTCAGTACTTC.

This CDR3 reads CASSLMTSGDLTQYF. In DNA form, the CDR3 reads TGCGCCAGCAGCCTCATGACTAGCGGGGACCTTACGCAGTATTTT. The chain employs TRBV5-1 and TRBJ2-3; 11 positions agree with TRBD2. The CDR3 runs 15 residues. The germline V gene encodes CDR1 SGHRS and CDR2 YFSETQ. Trimming cost V 4 bases and J 8 bases; bases outside gene matches: 9.

This clonotype was observed at least ten times. The chain uses TRBV7-9 and TRBJ1-2; D gene unclear. Germline V gives CDR1 SEHNR, CDR2 FQNEAQ (reference sequence). V gave up 5 bases and J gave up 7 bases, with 14 bases separating them. The CDR3 spans 13 residues. The CDR3 loop reads CASSQRGGSGYTF. For the CDR3, the DNA is TGTGCCAGCAGCCAACGTGGTGGTTCTGGCTACACCTTC.

In its sample, this clonotype was seen a few times. The junction and the germline gene differ at one end; a read error may be behind it. The rearrangement joins TRBV19 to TRBJ1-1; 11 bases match TRBD1. Germline assignment: CDR1 LNHDA and CDR2 SQIVND (reference sequence). CDR3 size: 17 residues. CDR3 DNA sequence: TGTGCCAGTAGTACCAAGGACAGGGGGCGAGGGATGAACACTGAAGCTTTT. Translated, it gives CASSTKDRGRGMNTEAF.